The rows below give T cell receptor beta chains drawn from one sample of a study of shared clonotypes between healthy human individuals. The method was immunoSEQ multiplex PCR; TCRdb's version includes in-frame clones alone and lacks a portion of them. The sample lists approximately 1.5 million clones; approximately 98.5% were seen once. Sequences were obtained from naive CD4+ T cells sorted from blood. The receptors originated from a man aged 25-40 years in good health. Both conserved end residues are part of each CDR3. Each record gives: J gene, clone size, V gene, CDR3 protein. Rows give clone size only sometimes, using once, few, many, or a class for an expanded clone.

j_gene: TRBJ1-1; abundance: -; v_gene: TRBV5-6; CDR3aa: CASSRGRMNTEAFF
j_gene: TRBJ2-7; abundance: once; v_gene: TRBV7-2; CDR3aa: CASSYRTGPTAAQYF
j_gene: TRBJ1-2; abundance: -; v_gene: TRBV10-3; CDR3aa: CAIRSEGAGGYTF
j_gene: TRBJ1-2; abundance: -; v_gene: TRBV2; CDR3aa: CASSEVTGVDYGYTF
j_gene: TRBJ2-5; abundance: once; v_gene: TRBV5-1; CDR3aa: CASGAGTTQETQYF
j_gene: TRBJ1-2; abundance: -; v_gene: TRBV30; CDR3aa: CAWSTPRLEDYGYTF
j_gene: TRBJ2-1; abundance: -; v_gene: TRBV29-1; CDR3aa: CSPRRVAGVGWDEQFF
j_gene: TRBJ2-2; abundance: -; v_gene: TRBV5-1; CDR3aa: CASSLGGQLNTGELFF
j_gene: TRBJ2-7; abundance: -; v_gene: TRBV7-9; CDR3aa: CATRTGTYEQYF
j_gene: TRBJ1-2; abundance: -; v_gene: TRBV5-8; CDR3aa: CASSPGLNYGYTF
j_gene: TRBJ1-3; abundance: -; v_gene: TRBV7-2; CDR3aa: CASSAVFSGNTIYF
j_gene: TRBJ2-6; abundance: -; v_gene: TRBV19; CDR3aa: CASSIDSGANVLTF
j_gene: TRBJ2-3; abundance: -; v_gene: TRBV5-1; CDR3aa: CASNPASTDTQYF
j_gene: TRBJ2-4; abundance: -; v_gene: TRBV28; CDR3aa: CASGGLTKNIQYF
j_gene: TRBJ1-4; abundance: -; v_gene: TRBV5-6; CDR3aa: CASSFTFGAGTNEKLFF
j_gene: TRBJ1-2; abundance: -; v_gene: TRBV30; CDR3aa: CAWKRADRANYGYTF
j_gene: TRBJ2-5; abundance: -; v_gene: TRBV18; CDR3aa: CASSPEPGEGETQYF
j_gene: TRBJ2-3; abundance: -; v_gene: TRBV29-1; CDR3aa: CSVEVLARSSDTQYF
j_gene: TRBJ2-1; abundance: -; v_gene: TRBV4-3; CDR3aa: CASSLGVFSNEQFF
j_gene: TRBJ2-2; abundance: -; v_gene: TRBV6-5; CDR3aa: CASSYLFRTGTGELFF
j_gene: TRBJ1-4; abundance: -; v_gene: TRBV4-3; CDR3aa: CASSQDRSAEANEKLFF
j_gene: TRBJ2-7; abundance: -; v_gene: TRBV19; CDR3aa: CASSIGPGTKEQYF
j_gene: TRBJ1-1; abundance: -; v_gene: TRBV2; CDR3aa: CARGHFMNTEAFF
j_gene: TRBJ1-1; abundance: -; v_gene: TRBV5-6; CDR3aa: CASSEPGPPNTEAFF
j_gene: TRBJ1-1; abundance: -; v_gene: TRBV18; CDR3aa: CASSPSGNWAFF
j_gene: TRBJ2-3; abundance: -; v_gene: TRBV5-1; CDR3aa: CASRSASGKDTQYF
j_gene: TRBJ1-4; abundance: -; v_gene: TRBV28; CDR3aa: CASSDARTGVTEKLFF
j_gene: TRBJ2-3; abundance: -; v_gene: TRBV9; CDR3aa: CASSAAGVPLTQYF
j_gene: TRBJ2-1; abundance: -; v_gene: TRBV27; CDR3aa: CASSIQGLSYNEQFF
j_gene: TRBJ1-2; abundance: -; v_gene: TRBV6-5; CDR3aa: CASSYLGGDGGYTF
j_gene: TRBJ2-3; abundance: -; v_gene: TRBV18; CDR3aa: CASSPSRRLAPSTDTQYF
j_gene: TRBJ2-7; abundance: -; v_gene: TRBV28; CDR3aa: CASSLPTGLAGPYEQYF
j_gene: TRBJ1-1; abundance: -; v_gene: TRBV30; CDR3aa: CARPGQGATEAFF
j_gene: TRBJ2-3; abundance: -; v_gene: TRBV27; CDR3aa: CASRSSRTDTQYF
j_gene: TRBJ2-1; abundance: -; v_gene: TRBV30; CDR3aa: CAFNEQFF
j_gene: TRBJ2-3; abundance: -; v_gene: TRBV29-1; CDR3aa: CSVGTSSTDTQYF
j_gene: TRBJ2-1; abundance: -; v_gene: TRBV5-6; CDR3aa: CASSLSNEQFF
j_gene: TRBJ2-3; abundance: -; v_gene: TRBV27; CDR3aa: CASSLSRPRSTDTQYF
j_gene: TRBJ2-5; abundance: -; v_gene: TRBV7-2; CDR3aa: CASSLYRWRDQETQYF
j_gene: TRBJ1-1; abundance: -; v_gene: TRBV5-8; CDR3aa: CASSPLARATEAFF
j_gene: TRBJ1-5; abundance: -; v_gene: TRBV6-1; CDR3aa: CASWTGRNQPQHF
j_gene: TRBJ2-3; abundance: -; v_gene: TRBV29-1; CDR3aa: CSVVASTDTQYF
j_gene: TRBJ2-7; abundance: -; v_gene: TRBV18; CDR3aa: CASSPGASGTYEQYF
j_gene: TRBJ1-2; abundance: -; v_gene: TRBV10-2; CDR3aa: CASIRDRLDGYTF
j_gene: TRBJ1-5; abundance: -; v_gene: TRBV2; CDR3aa: CASRQDNQPQHF
j_gene: TRBJ2-3; abundance: -; v_gene: TRBV5-1; CDR3aa: CASSAGLAPPDTQYF
j_gene: TRBJ1-5; abundance: -; v_gene: TRBV27; CDR3aa: CASSSLSLKPQHF